This entry lists 13 T cell receptor beta chains sequenced from one sample in a study of blood T cell repertoires in COVID-19 (TCRdb year 2020). The library came from the immunoSEQ multiplex PCR assay. What TCRdb holds here is the immuneACCESS table cut down to in-frame rearrangements. Part of the clones is not present; checked against another copy, under half of the missing clones reflect an unresolved V gene, and the others are unexplained. The sample table shows approximately 270,000 clones, and just over 85% are seen once. The biggest ten clones account for around 1.5% of the sample. Sequencing was carried out using peripheral blood. All receptors come from an elderly man with acute or convalescent COVID-19.

This chain joins TRBV28 and TRBJ2-7, with 10 nucleotides matching TRBD2. Losses at the gene ends were 8 bases for V and 2 bases for J; bases not matched to a gene: 3. Germline V gene sequence: CDR1 MDHEN, CDR2 SYDVKM. This CDR3 has 13 residues. Here the CDR3 DNA reads TGTGCCAGCTGGACTAGCGGAGCCTACGAGCAGTACTTC. Translated, it gives CASWTSGAYEQYF. Full variable domain (outside the CDR3, taken from reference TRBV28 and TRBJ2-7): DVKVTQSSRYLVKRTGEKVFLECVQDMDHENMFWYRQDPGLGLRLIYFSYDVKMKEKGDIPEGYSVSREKKERFSLILESASTNQTSMYLCASWTSGAYEQYFGPGTRLTVT.

The chain has TRBV29-1 and TRBJ2-7, with TRBD1 matching over 7 bases. Germline V gene data show CDR1 as SQVTM and CDR2 as ANQGSEA. V trimming: 6 bases; J trimming: 1 base; junction bases outside the gene matches: 6. The CDR3 has 13 amino acids. CDR3 bases: TGCAGCGTCCGACAGGGTGGGTCCTACGAGCAGTACTTC. Translating gives CSVRQGGSYEQYF.

This chain links TRBV24-1 with TRBJ2-1, with TRBD1 as a possible D gene (6 bases). The ends were cut back, 7 bases at V and 7 bases at J, with 19 bases in the middle. This CDR3 is 15 amino acids long. CDR1 and CDR2 (germline): KGHDR, SFDVKD. CDR3 sequence (DNA): TGTGCCACCAGCCAAGACTCAAACAGGGAAAATGAGCAGTTCTTC. It translates to CATSQDSNRENEQFF.

This clone was recorded at least ten times. The chain carries TRBV6-2 or TRBV6-3 and TRBJ1-1, with D uncertain. V lost 4 bases to trimming and J lost 0 bases, with 9 bases between them. CDR1 and CDR2 from the germline V gene are MNHEY and SVGEGT. This CDR3 contains 14 residues. DNA of the CDR3: TGTGCCAGCAGTTCGTGGCTGATGAACACTGAAGCTTTCTTT. It yields the protein CASSSWLMNTEAFF.

Comment on this clone: At the DNA level, this CDR3 is encoded by other sequences in the same sample as well. The chain employs TRBV25-1 and TRBJ1-2; no firm D call. Trimming stripped 6 bases from V and 5 bases from J, with 10 bases between. This CDR3 spans 12 amino acids. Germline V CDR1 and CDR2: MGHDK, SYGVNS. The CDR3 sequence is CASRREGYGYTF. CDR3 sequence (DNA): TGTGCCAGCAGGAGGGAGGGTTATGGCTACACCTTC.

The J gene is TRBJ2-7, the V gene TRBV2, with 8 bases identical to TRBD1. This CDR3 spans 13 amino acids. With 7 bases clipped from V and 3 bases from J, the junction kept 5 bases outside the gene matches. The V gene's germline CDR1 is SNHLY and CDR2 FYNNEI. This chain's CDR3 is CASKRTGLYEQYF. The CDR3 nucleotides are TGTGCCAGCAAGAGGACAGGGCTCTACGAGCAGTACTTC.

The chain carries TRBV28 and TRBJ2-7; TRBD1 agrees at 9 bases. This CDR3 region has 12 residues. CDR1 is MDHEN and CDR2 is SYDVKM in the germline V gene. CDR3: CVVGQGSYEQYF. The CDR3 nucleotides are TGTGTCGTGGGACAGGGCTCCTACGAGCAGTACTTC.

V and J are TRBV5-1 and TRBJ1-1, with D possibly matching TRBD1 (6 bases). The CDR3 contains 12 residues. Germline V gene lookup returns CDR1 SGHRS and CDR2 YFSETQ. V was shortened by 5 bases and J by 5 bases, with 10 bases between the two germline ends. The CDR3: CASSSGTTEAFF. In DNA, the CDR3 is TGCGCCAGCAGTTCCGGGACAACTGAAGCTTTCTTT.

A note on this clone: At the DNA level, this CDR3 is encoded by other sequences in the same sample as well. V is TRBV14 and J is TRBJ2-1; 7 bases align to TRBD2. Germline CDR1 is SGHDN and CDR2 is FVKESK. This CDR3 comprises 14 residues. Trimming cost V 0 bases and J 6 bases; bases outside gene matches: 2. The CDR3 reads CASSQELAVNEQFF. The CDR3 bases are TGTGCCAGCAGCCAAGAGCTAGCGGTCAATGAGCAGTTCTTC. Combining the CDR3 with reference TRBV14 and TRBJ2-1 gives the whole variable domain EAGVTQFPSHSVIEKGQTVTLRCDPISGHDNLYWYRRVMGKEIKFLLHFVKESKQDESGMPNNRFLAERTGGTYSTLKVQPAELEDSGVYFCASSQELAVNEQFFGPGTRLTVL.

The J gene is TRBJ1-5, the V gene TRBV19, with D unresolved. V lost 0 bases and J lost 7, with 10 bases in between. The CDR3 covers 14 residues. Germline V lookup: CDR1 LNHDA, CDR2 SQIVND (reference sequence). The CDR3 loop is CASSIEGESQPQHF. The CDR3 nucleotides are TGTGCCAGTAGTATAGAAGGAGAAAGCCAGCCCCAGCATTTT.

The chain carries TRBV9 and TRBJ1-3, with D tentatively TRBD1 (5 bases). The germline CDR1 and CDR2 sequences are SGDLS and YYNGEE. Trimming pared 1 base from V and 14 bases from J, leaving 16 bases between. This CDR3 comprises 13 residues. In DNA, the CDR3 is TGTGCCAGCAGCGTAACAACAGGAGCTTACTTATATTTT. This encodes CASSVTTGAYLYF.

The chain joins TRBV2 to TRBJ1-4; D call uncertain. The CDR3 is 13 amino acids. In germline, CDR1 is SNHLY, CDR2 FYNNEI. Trimming stripped 7 bases from V and 5 bases from J, with 11 bases between. CDR3 sequence reads: CASMNSLNEKLFF. The CDR3 bases are TGTGCCAGCATGAACAGTCTCAATGAAAAACTGTTTTTT.

This chain connects TRBV7-6 to TRBJ1-6, with unresolved D. Germline CDR1 and CDR2: SGHVS and FNYEAQ. V lost 4 bases to trimming and J lost 6 bases, with 13 bases between them. CDR3 length: 15 amino acids. The CDR3 bases are TGTGCCAGCAGCTCTTCCCCCGGAGGTAATTCACCCCTCCACTTT. Residues: CASSSSPGGNSPLHF.